This paragraph reports one T cell receptor beta chain. This clonotype was detected ten times or more. It has no known antigen specificity. Base qualities were left out, and no much larger clone turns up one base away. Only healthy Caucasian donors were included. Three pairs of female monozygotic twins, all aged about 18 to 29 years, made up the twin cohort. Positive isolation kits from Invitrogen were used to isolate CD4+ and CD8+ T cell populations. This sample was included in a study of identical twins (dated by TCRdb to the mid-2010s). Background on the whole study: TCR alpha and beta repertoires from monozygotic twins, unrelated adults of various ages and cord blood were deep-sequenced to test whether fetal clonotypes persist. Replicate twin experiments were performed at different times using different library preparation protocols to rule out contamination. Overall results and qualifications from the work: Conclusions relied on cross-sectional statistical analysis, since the same donors could not be followed over many years. Zero-insertion analyses could be partly confounded by invariant T cells such as MAIT and iNKT, though diverse VJ usage argued against such confounding for most clonotypes. Compared with coincidental sharing between unrelated individuals, an excess of low generation-probability sequences was observed among out-of-frame TCR alpha sequences shared between twins. Abundant cord blood beta clonotypes carried fewer insertions; young adult naive repertoires showed a weaker similar trend, while memory repertoires showed none. In beta out-of-frame sequences, excess twin sharing was weaker, because having fewer shared sequences lowered the signal-to-noise ratio. Recombination models systematically underestimated out-of-frame TCR alpha sharing in monozygotic twins but agreed with sharing between unrelated individuals.

Library construction relied on 5' RACE. The sequencing machine was an Illumina HiSeq 2000. A universal primer binding site was introduced by template switching, and a unique molecular identifier was present in the final cDNA, enabling accurate counting of TCR cDNA molecules. Specific primers in the conserved constant-segment region were used to synthesize first-strand cDNA for the TCR alpha and beta chains. To control for contamination, each cDNA library was double barcoded with a SMART-Mk sample barcode plus Illumina barcodes. TruSeq adapter sequences and Illumina sample barcodes were added in two successive PCR steps. TCR alpha and beta cDNA libraries were sequenced on the Illumina HiSeq platform with custom primers. On the authors' methods: Unique molecular identifiers were extracted from raw reads with MiGEC, and CDR3 positions were determined with MiXCR. Recombination models were inferred per individual with the repgenHMM and IGoR tools using an EM algorithm. The analysis of shared clonotypes was done with the tcR package in R, with sharing normalized by the product of cloneset sizes. To study raw recombination free of thymic and clonal selection effects, out-of-frame nonproductive sequences were analyzed. TCRdb itself trimmed the public reads at Q25 with fastp, ran MiXCR and retained productive beta chains. Every CDR3 protein is listed once, alongside the most common genes and DNA of its rows. None of the V and J calls come from the authors' own analysis; TCRdb made them. The sample includes 450,000 or so distinct CDR3 sequences, with around 14% observed a single time. In total, the top ten clones hold more than 0.5% of the sample.

The CDR3, from cysteine to phenylalanine, totals 15 residues. The read is trimmed to its CDR3 DNA, 45 bases read in frame from base 1. As encoded in the germline V gene, CDR1 is SGHRS while CDR2 is YFSETQ. Trimming at the junction amounts to 4 bases on V and 0 bases on J, and the germline ends lie 14 bases apart. In addition, the sample was reused for a study of yellow fever vaccine responses in identical twins. Per the second study: According to the authors, in identical twins the way T cells responded to vaccination appeared partly convergent and partly personalized. In identical twins, the study followed T cell clones that responded to the vaccine with precision.

This receptor was identified in a woman under 30 in good health. Rearrangement joined TRBV5-1 to TRBJ2-7; the D segment is perhaps TRBD1 or TRBD2, each sharing 5 matched bases. Input material: CD4+ T cells sorted from blood. The bases are TGCGCCAGCAGCCCGGGGACGGAAATCTCCTACGAGCAGTACTTC. This is translated as CASSPGTEISYEQYF. Here the CDR3 is joined to the reference TRBV5-1 and TRBJ2-7 genes, and the full variable domain is: KAGVTQTPRYLIKTRGQQVTLSCSPISGHRSVSWYQQTPGQGLQFLFEYFSETQRNKGNFPGRFSGRQFSNSRSEMNVSTLELGDSALYLCASSPGTEISYEQYFGPGTRLTVT.